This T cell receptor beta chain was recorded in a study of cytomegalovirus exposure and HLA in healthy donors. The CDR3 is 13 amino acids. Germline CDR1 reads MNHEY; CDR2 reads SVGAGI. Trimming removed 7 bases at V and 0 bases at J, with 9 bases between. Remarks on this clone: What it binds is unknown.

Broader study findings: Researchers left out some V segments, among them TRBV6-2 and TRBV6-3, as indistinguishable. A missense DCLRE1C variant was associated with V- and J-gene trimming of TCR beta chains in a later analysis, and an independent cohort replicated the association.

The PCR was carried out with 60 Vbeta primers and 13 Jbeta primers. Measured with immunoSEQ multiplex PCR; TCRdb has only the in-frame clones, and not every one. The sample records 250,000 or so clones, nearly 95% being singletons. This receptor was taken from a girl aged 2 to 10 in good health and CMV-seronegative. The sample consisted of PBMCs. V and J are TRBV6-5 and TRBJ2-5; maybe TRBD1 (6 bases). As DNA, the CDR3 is TGTGCCAGCAAGCGGACAGACCAAGAGACCCAGTACTTC. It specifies CASKRTDQETQYF.